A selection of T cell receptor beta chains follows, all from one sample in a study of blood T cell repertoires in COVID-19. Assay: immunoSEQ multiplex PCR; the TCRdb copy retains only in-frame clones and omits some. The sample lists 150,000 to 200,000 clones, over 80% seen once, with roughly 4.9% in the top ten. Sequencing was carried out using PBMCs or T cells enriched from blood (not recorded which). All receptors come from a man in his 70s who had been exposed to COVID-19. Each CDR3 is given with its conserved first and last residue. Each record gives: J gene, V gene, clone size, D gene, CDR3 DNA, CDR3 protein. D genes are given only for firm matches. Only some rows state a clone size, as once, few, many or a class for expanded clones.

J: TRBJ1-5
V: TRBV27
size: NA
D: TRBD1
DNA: TGTGCCAGCAGCCCCGGGACAGGGGCCGATGTTGGCAATCAGCCCCAGCATTTT
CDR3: CASSPGTGADVGNQPQHF

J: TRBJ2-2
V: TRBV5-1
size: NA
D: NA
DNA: TGCGCCAGCAGCTTGGCCCCTACCACCGGGGAGCTGTTTTTT
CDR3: CASSLAPTTGELFF

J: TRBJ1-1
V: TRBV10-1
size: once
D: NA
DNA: TGCGCCAGCAGTGAAGGAGGGCAGGGGAACACTGAAGCTTTCTTT
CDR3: CASSEGGQGNTEAFF

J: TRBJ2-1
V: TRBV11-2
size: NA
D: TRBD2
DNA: TGTGCCAGCAGCTTAGTACCGACTAGCGGGATATACAATGAGCAGTTCTTC
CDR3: CASSLVPTSGIYNEQFF

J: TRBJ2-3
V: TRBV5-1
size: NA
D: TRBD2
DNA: TGCGCCAGCAGCCCAGAGGGAGGGACCTCCACAGATACGCAGTATTTT
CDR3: CASSPEGGTSTDTQYF

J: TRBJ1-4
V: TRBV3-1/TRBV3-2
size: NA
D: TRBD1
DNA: TGTGCCAGCAGCCCCACGGGGGGACAGGAATATTTT
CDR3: CASSPTGGQEYF

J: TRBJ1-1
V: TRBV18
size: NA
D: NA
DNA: TGTGCCAGCTCACCTGATACAGGGAAGGTGAACACTGAAGCTTTCTTT
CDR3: CASSPDTGKVNTEAFF

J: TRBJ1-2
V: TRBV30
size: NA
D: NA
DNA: TGTGCCTGGAGTTCGAGGAGGGCTAACTATGGCTACACCTTC
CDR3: CAWSSRRANYGYTF

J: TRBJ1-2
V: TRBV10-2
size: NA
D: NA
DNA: TGCGCCAGCAGCCGGGTGGATGGCTACACCTTC
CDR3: CASSRVDGYTF

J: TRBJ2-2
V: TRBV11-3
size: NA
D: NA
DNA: TGTGCCAGCAGCTTAGGGGGGGTCGGGGAGCTGTTTTTT
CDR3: CASSLGGVGELFF

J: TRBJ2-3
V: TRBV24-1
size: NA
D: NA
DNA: TGTGCCACCAGTGATAGGCAGCGAGATACGCAGTATTTT
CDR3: CATSDRQRDTQYF